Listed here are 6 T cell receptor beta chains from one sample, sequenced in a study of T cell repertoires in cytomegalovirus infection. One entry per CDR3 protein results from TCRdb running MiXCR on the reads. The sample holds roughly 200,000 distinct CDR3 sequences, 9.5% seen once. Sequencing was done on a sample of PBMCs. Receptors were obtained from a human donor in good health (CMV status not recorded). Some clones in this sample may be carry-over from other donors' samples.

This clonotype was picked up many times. CDR3 nucleotides: TGTGCCAGCAGCTTAGAAGTGGTTACCGGGGAGCTGTTTTTT. Protein sequence: CASSLEVVTGELFF. This chain uses TRBV11-2 with TRBJ2-2, with D uncertain. CDR3 length equals 14 residues. Trimming shortened V by 0 bases and J by 5 bases, and 7 bases separated the two germline ends. Germline values: CDR1 SGHAT, CDR2 FQNNGV.

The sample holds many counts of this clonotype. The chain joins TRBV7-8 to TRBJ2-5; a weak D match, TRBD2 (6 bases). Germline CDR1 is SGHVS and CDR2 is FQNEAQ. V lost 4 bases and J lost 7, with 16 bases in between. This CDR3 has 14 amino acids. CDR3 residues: CASSSITSRGTQYF. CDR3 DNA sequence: TGTGCCAGCAGCTCCATAACTAGCCGCGGGACCCAGTACTTC. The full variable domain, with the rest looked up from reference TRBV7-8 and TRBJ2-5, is GAGVSQSPRYKVAKRGQDVALRCDPISGHVSLFWYQQALGQGPEFLTYFQNEAQLDKSGLPSDRFFAERPEGSVSTLKIQRTQQEDSAVYLCASSSITSRGTQYFGPGTRLLVL.

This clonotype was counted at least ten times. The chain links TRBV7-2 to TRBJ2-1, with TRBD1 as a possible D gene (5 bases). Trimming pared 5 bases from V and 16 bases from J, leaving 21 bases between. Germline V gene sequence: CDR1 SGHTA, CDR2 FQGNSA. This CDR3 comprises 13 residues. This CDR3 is CASSPLLEQGIFF. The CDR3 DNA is TGTGCCAGCAGCCCTCTCTTAGAGCAGGGAATATTCTTC.

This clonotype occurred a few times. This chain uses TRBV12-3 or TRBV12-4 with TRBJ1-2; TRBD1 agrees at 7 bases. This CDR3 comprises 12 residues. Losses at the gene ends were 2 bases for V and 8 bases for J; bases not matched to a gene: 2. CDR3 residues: CASSLSDRGYTF. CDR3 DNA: TGTGCCAGCAGTTTATCGGACAGGGGCTACACCTTC.

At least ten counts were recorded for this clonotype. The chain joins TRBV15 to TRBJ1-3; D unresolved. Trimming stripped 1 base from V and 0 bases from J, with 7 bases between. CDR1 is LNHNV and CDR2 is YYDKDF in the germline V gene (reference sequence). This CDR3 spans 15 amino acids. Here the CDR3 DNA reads TGTGCCACCAGCAGAGCCAGGAACTCTGGAAACACCATATATTTT. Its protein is CATSRARNSGNTIYF.

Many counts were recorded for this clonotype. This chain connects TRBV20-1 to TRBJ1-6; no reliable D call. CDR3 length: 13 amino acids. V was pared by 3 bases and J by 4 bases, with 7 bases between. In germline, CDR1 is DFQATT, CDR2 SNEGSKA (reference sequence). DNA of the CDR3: TGCAGTGCTAGCGAGGAATATAATTCACCCCTCCACTTT. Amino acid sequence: CSASEEYNSPLHF.